Reported below is one TCR beta chain. Its antigen remains unidentified. The data stem from a study of T cells in Graves' hyperthyroidism and ophthalmopathy. Study-level points and caveats: Most expanded thyroid clonotypes above 0.001 recurred in blood.

RNA transcripts gave rise to amplified TCR beta CDR3 regions. A first-round RT-PCR of the TCR CDR3 used the HTBI primer set. TCRdb processed the multiplex PCR reads anew with MiXCR; each CDR3 protein has one entry. The table shows about 290,000 distinct CDR3 sequences, with approximately 13% occurring only once. Newly diagnosed hyperthyroidism, duration under 2 months, in patients aged 18 to 65. V shed 5 bases, J shed 1 base, and the junction held 5 bases outside the gene matches. This CDR3 region has 15 residues. Germline CDR1 is MNHNS and CDR2 is SASEGT. The V and J genes are TRBV6-1 and TRBJ1-2; 9 nucleotides align to TRBD1. Material: blood. This clonotype was sampled from a woman aged 40 to 50 with Graves' hyperthyroidism. The CDR3 DNA reads TGTGCCAGCAGTCCACGACAGGGGGGTAACTATGGCTACACCTTC. As protein: CASSPRQGGNYGYTF.